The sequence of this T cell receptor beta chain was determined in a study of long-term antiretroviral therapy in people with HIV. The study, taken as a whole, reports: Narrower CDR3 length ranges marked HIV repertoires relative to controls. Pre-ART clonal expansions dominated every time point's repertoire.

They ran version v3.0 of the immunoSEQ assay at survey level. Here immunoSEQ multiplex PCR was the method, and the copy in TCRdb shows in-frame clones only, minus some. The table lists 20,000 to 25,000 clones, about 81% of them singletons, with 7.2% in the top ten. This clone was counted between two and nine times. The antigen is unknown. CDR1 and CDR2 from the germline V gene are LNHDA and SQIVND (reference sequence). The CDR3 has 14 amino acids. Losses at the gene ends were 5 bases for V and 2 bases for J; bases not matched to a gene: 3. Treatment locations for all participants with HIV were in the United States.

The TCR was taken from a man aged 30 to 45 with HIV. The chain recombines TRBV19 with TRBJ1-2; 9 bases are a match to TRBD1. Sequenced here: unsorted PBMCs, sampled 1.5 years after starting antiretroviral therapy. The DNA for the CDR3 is TGTGCCAGTAGTCCTGGACAGGGGAACTATGGCTACACCTTC. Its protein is CASSPGQGNYGYTF.